Reported below is one T cell receptor (beta chain). Antigen: not known. Repertoires were generated with immunoSEQ multiplex PCR, while TCRdb's copy carries only in-frame clones and drops some. The sample lists fewer than 25,000 clones, approximately 84% seen once, with 5% to 6.5% in the top ten. The V end lost 4 bases, the J end lost 0 bases, and 12 bases lay between the germline ends. Germline CDR1 reads SGHTA; CDR2 reads FQGNSA. There are 15 residues in the CDR3. This specimen comes from a study of T cells in localized non-small cell lung cancer. Whole-study results and caveats: Uninvolved adjacent lung, not tumor, had the highest T cell clonality. A denser population of T cells in blood accompanied longer overall survival.

The material sequenced was peripheral blood, taken before any cancer treatment. This chain links TRBV7-2 with TRBJ2-5; D is perhaps TRBD1 or TRBD2 (5 bases each). This sequence originates from a male donor older than 55 with stage II squamous cell lung carcinoma. The CDR3 region has the DNA TGTGCCAGCAGCTCGGGGCGTTCCTACCAAGAGACCCAGTACTTC. Translation: CASSSGRSYQETQYF.